Below, 7 T cell receptor beta chains from the same sample are listed, as sequenced in a study of blood T cell repertoires in COVID-19. Assay used: immunoSEQ multiplex PCR; TCRdb lists only in-frame clones, some missing. The sample yields around 260,000 clones, around 90% seen once. The sample was peripheral blood. Receptors originate from a woman aged 65 to 85 with COVID-19, enrolled during active disease.

The rearrangement joins TRBV9 to TRBJ1-2; TRBD1 matches at 7 bases. Germline trimming cut 4 bases from V and 7 bases from J; bases unmatched to any gene: 4. This CDR3 spans 12 amino acids. Germline-derived CDR1 and CDR2 are SGDLS and YYNGEE. The CDR3 DNA sequence: TGTGCCAGCAGCTTGACAGGGTTTGGCTACACCTTC. As protein: CASSLTGFGYTF.

This chain links TRBV2 with TRBJ2-2, with 9 bases lining up with TRBD2. Germline CDR1 is SNHLY and CDR2 is FYNNEI. Trimming at V came to 3 bases and at J to 6 bases, leaving 5 bases not matched to a gene. The CDR3 loop spans 15 amino acids. The CDR3 reads CASSEALAGAGELFF. The CDR3, as DNA: TGTGCCAGCAGTGAGGCACTAGCGGGCGCCGGGGAGCTGTTTTTT.

The chain recombines TRBV27 with TRBJ2-1, with 12 bases lining up with TRBD2. Germline lookup yields CDR1 MNHEY and CDR2 SMNVEV (reference sequence). This CDR3 has 16 residues. V shed 5 bases, J shed 5 bases, and the junction held 7 bases outside the gene matches. CDR3 region: CASSRSWTSGNNEQFF. In DNA form, the CDR3 reads TGTGCCAGCAGTAGAAGTTGGACTAGCGGGAACAATGAGCAGTTCTTC.

The rearrangement joins TRBV29-1 to TRBJ1-1; 9 bases map to TRBD1. CDR1 is SQVTM, CDR2 ANQGSEA, per germline. The ends lost 5 bases at V and 5 bases at J; junction bases unmatched: 6. This CDR3 has 13 residues. CDR3 protein: CSVTGTGSTEAFF. CDR3 bases: TGCAGCGTTACCGGGACAGGGTCAACTGAAGCTTTCTTT.

V is TRBV24-1 and J is TRBJ1-1, with 9 nucleotides matching TRBD1. From germline, CDR1 is KGHDR and CDR2 SFDVKD. This CDR3 is 12 amino acids long. V shed 4 bases, J shed 13 bases, and the junction held 6 bases outside the gene matches. The CDR3 spells CATSDPGTGIFF. The CDR3 DNA reads as TGTGCCACCAGTGACCCGGGGACAGGGATTTTCTTT.

The chain recombines TRBV11-2 with TRBJ2-7; TRBD2 matches at 15 bases. In germline, CDR1 is SGHAT, CDR2 FQNNGV. The CDR3 has 17 residues. Trimming took 5 bases from V and 7 from J; bases not matched to a gene: 12. The CDR3: CASSQGLAGGPSREQYF. In DNA, the CDR3 is TGTGCCAGCAGCCAAGGACTAGCGGGAGGGCCCTCGCGGGAGCAGTACTTC.

This chain uses TRBV20-1 with TRBJ1-1; D possibly corresponds to TRBD1 (5 bases). The V end was cut by 4 bases, the J end by 11 bases, with 14 bases between. There are 11 residues in the CDR3. The germline CDR1 and CDR2 sequences are DFQATT and SNEGSKA (reference sequence). The CDR3, as DNA: TGCAGTGCTATCTTCCCTAAGGGGGCTTTCTTT. Amino acid sequence: CSAIFPKGAFF.